These T cell receptor beta chains were read from a single sample in a study of blood T cell repertoires in COVID-19. Repertoires were generated with immunoSEQ multiplex PCR, while TCRdb's copy carries only in-frame clones and drops some. This sample has tens of thousands of clones, with 85% to 90% found just once. Sequenced: peripheral blood. These receptors all stem from an elderly man with acute or convalescent COVID-19. The CDR3 runs from the conserved cysteine through the conserved F or W. Each record gives: V gene, clone size, D gene, J gene, CDR3 DNA, CDR3 protein. The D gene is left open where the match is weak. Rows may omit the clone size; those that give it use once, few, many or a size class.

TRBV9	once	TRBD1	TRBJ1-3	TGTGCCAGCAGCGCGAGACAGGGCTCTGGAAACACCATATATTTT	CASSARQGSGNTIYF
TRBV6-6	NA	NA	TRBJ2-2	TGTGCCAGCGAACAGCAGCCGAACACCGGGGAGCTGTTTTTT	CASEQQPNTGELFF
TRBV5-1	NA	NA	TRBJ2-3	TGCGCCAGCAGCCTAGGGACTTCCCCGTCTAGCACAGATACGCAGTATTTT	CASSLGTSPSSTDTQYF
TRBV5-6	few	NA	TRBJ2-2	TGTGCCAGCAGCTTGACAGCGAACACCGGGGAGCTGTTTTTT	CASSLTANTGELFF
TRBV19	once	TRBD2	TRBJ2-1	TGTGCCAGTAGTATAGATCCCCCAGGACTAGCGGGAGATCGCGAGCAGTTCTTC	CASSIDPPGLAGDREQFF
TRBV27	NA	TRBD2	TRBJ2-3	TGTGCCAGCAGTTTACGAGGTCTAGCGGGAGGTGCAGATACGCAGTATTTT	CASSLRGLAGGADTQYF
TRBV5-1	NA	NA	TRBJ2-7	TGCGCCAGCAGCCTTTCAAGAGGGACATGGCTACAGCAGTACTTC	CASSLSRGTWLQQYF
TRBV11-2	NA	NA	TRBJ1-2	TGTGCCAGCAGCTTAGGCGGGGGTACCCATGGCTACACCTTC	CASSLGGGTHGYTF
TRBV6-2/TRBV6-3	NA	TRBD2	TRBJ2-2	TGTGCCAGCAGTTGGGCTGGGGCGGGAGCCCACACCGGGGAGCTGTTTTTT	CASSWAGAGAHTGELFF
TRBV4-1	NA	NA	TRBJ2-4	TGCGCCAGCAGCCAGGCAAACATTCAGTACTTC	CASSQANIQYF
TRBV6-5	NA	NA	TRBJ2-7	TGTGCCAGCAGTTCCCCGACTTGGAACGAGCAGTACTTC	CASSSPTWNEQYF
TRBV7-2	few	TRBD1	TRBJ1-1	TGTGCCAGCAGCTTAGGGACAGGGCGCACTGAAGCTTTCTTT	CASSLGTGRTEAFF
TRBV19	NA	TRBD2	TRBJ2-5	TGTGCCAGTAGTGGCGGGACTAGCATCCAGACCCAGTACTTC	CASSGGTSIQTQYF
TRBV27	NA	TRBD1	TRBJ2-5	TGTGCCAGCAGTTTAATATCCATACAACAGGGGCGTAGTGGGACCCAGTACTTC	CASSLISIQQGRSGTQYF
TRBV6-5	few	NA	TRBJ1-2	TGTGCCAGCAGTTCCCGGAGTCTACTCTATGGCTACACCTTC	CASSSRSLLYGYTF
TRBV5-1	NA	TRBD1	TRBJ2-5	TGCGCCAGCAGCTTGGGGGCCAGGGGGCAGGAGACCCAGTACTTC	CASSLGARGQETQYF
TRBV28	NA	TRBD1	TRBJ1-2	TGTGCCAGCAGTTCGGGGACAGGCGGCTATGGCTACACCTTC	CASSSGTGGYGYTF
TRBV11-2	NA	TRBD1	TRBJ1-1	TGTGCCAGCAGCTCGAGGGACAGGGGGTTTTTGAACACTGAAGCTTTCTTT	CASSSRDRGFLNTEAFF
TRBV24-1	NA	NA	TRBJ2-1	TGTGCCACCAGTGATCAACAGGCGAGCTCCTACAATGAGCAGTTCTTC	CATSDQQASSYNEQFF
TRBV27	NA	NA	TRBJ2-3	TGTGCCAGCAGTTTATCGAGGCCTCAAAGAGATACGCAGTATTTT	CASSLSRPQRDTQYF
TRBV5-4	NA	TRBD1	TRBJ2-7	TGTGCCAGCAGCTGGGACAGCGGCTACGAGCAGTACTTC	CASSWDSGYEQYF
TRBV4-1	few	NA	TRBJ1-3	TGCGCCAGCAGCCAAGACGGCGGCTTCGGGGGAAACACCATATATTTT	CASSQDGGFGGNTIYF
TRBV5-5	NA	TRBD1	TRBJ1-1	TGTGCCAGCAGCTTTGGTGACAGGGACGGACCTGAAGCTTTCTTT	CASSFGDRDGPEAFF
TRBV5-8	NA	NA	TRBJ2-1	TGTGCCAGCAGCTTGGAGTGGGAGGCATTTAATGAGCAGTTCTTC	CASSLEWEAFNEQFF
TRBV11-2	NA	NA	TRBJ1-2	TGTGCCAGCAGCGCGAACTATGGCTACACCTTC	CASSANYGYTF
TRBV5-8	once	NA	TRBJ2-3	TGTGCCAGCAGCTTGGCAGGCCATAGCACAGATACGCAGTATTTT	CASSLAGHSTDTQYF
TRBV12-5	NA	NA	TRBJ1-6	TGTGCTAGTGGTTTGGGTTCGGGGGGGTTAAATTCACCCCTCCACTTT	CASGLGSGGLNSPLHF
TRBV5-6	NA	TRBD1	TRBJ2-7	TGTGCCAGCAGCGGACAGGCTTATAGCTCCTACGAGCAGTACTTC	CASSGQAYSSYEQYF
TRBV5-1	once	TRBD2	TRBJ2-7	TGCGCCAGCAGCTTGGGAAAGCGGGAGGACGAGCAGTACTTC	CASSLGKREDEQYF
TRBV19	NA	NA	TRBJ1-4	TGTGCCAGTACCACACGGGGTAGAGGTGGTGAAAAACTGTTTTTT	CASTTRGRGGEKLFF
TRBV3-1/TRBV3-2	NA	TRBD1	TRBJ2-1	TGTGCCAGCAGCCAAGAGGACGACAGGGCCTACAATGAGCAGTTCTTC	CASSQEDDRAYNEQFF
TRBV21-1	NA	NA	TRBJ2-1	TGTGCCAGCAATGGCGGGGTGAGCTCCTACAATGAGCAGTTCTTC	CASNGGVSSYNEQFF
TRBV7-9	NA	TRBD1	TRBJ1-5	TGTGCCAGCAGCGGACAGGGGGCCGAGCAGCCCCAGCATTTT	CASSGQGAEQPQHF
TRBV3-1/TRBV3-2	once	TRBD2	TRBJ2-7	TGTGCCAGCAGCCAGTCGACCGGGACTAGCGTGTCTTACTTTACCTACGAGCAGTACTTC	CASSQSTGTSVSYFTYEQYF
TRBV6-2/TRBV6-3	NA	NA	TRBJ1-1	TGTGCCAGCAGTTACTCGATTAGTTGGTCCGAAGCTTTCTTT	CASSYSISWSEAFF
TRBV27	NA	NA	TRBJ1-1	TGTGCCAGCAGTTTTCTGGCAGGGAACACTGAAGCTTTCTTT	CASSFLAGNTEAFF
TRBV25-1	NA	TRBD2	TRBJ2-1	TGTGCCAGCAGTGGGCTAGCGGGAGGATCCTACAATGAGCAGTTCTTC	CASSGLAGGSYNEQFF
TRBV18	NA	TRBD1	TRBJ1-4	TGTGCCAGCTCACCACTGGACAGGGGTGAAAAACTGTTTTTT	CASSPLDRGEKLFF
TRBV5-5	NA	NA	TRBJ1-1	TGTGCCAGCAGCCGAGACGGGGGGAACACTGAAGCTTTCTTT	CASSRDGGNTEAFF
TRBV7-2	few	TRBD1	TRBJ1-1	TGTGCCAGCAGCCGCCCAGGGACAGGGAACACTGAAGCTTTCTTT	CASSRPGTGNTEAFF
TRBV6-2/TRBV6-3	NA	NA	TRBJ2-7	TGTGCCAGCAGTCGCCTTATAGAAGGAGACGAGCAGTACTTC	CASSRLIEGDEQYF
TRBV27	NA	TRBD1	TRBJ1-3	TGTGCCAGCAGTCTCGAACCGCCCGGGACAGGGCTTACTCCTGCCTCTGGAAACACCATATATTTT	CASSLEPPGTGLTPASGNTIYF
TRBV15	NA	TRBD2	TRBJ2-7	TGTGCCACCAGCAGTGGGGGGGGTGAGCAGTACTTC	CATSSGGGEQYF
TRBV3-1/TRBV3-2	NA	NA	TRBJ2-2	TGTGCCACCGCCCAATGGCGGGATAGAAACCCGAACACCGGGGAGCTGTTTTTT	CATAQWRDRNPNTGELFF
TRBV11-2	NA	NA	TRBJ2-2	TGTGCCAGCAGCAAAAGGGCTAGCGCCACCGGGGAGCTGTTTTTT	CASSKRASATGELFF
TRBV6-6	NA	NA	TRBJ1-2	TGTGCCAGCGCGGACGGGGGGAACTATGGCTACACCTTC	CASADGGNYGYTF
TRBV18	NA	NA	TRBJ1-1	TGTGCCAGCTCAATTACAGGGCAGAACACTGAAGCTTTCTTT	CASSITGQNTEAFF
TRBV6-1	NA	NA	TRBJ2-2	TGTGCCAGCAGAAAGACCAGCGCGAACACCGGGGAGCTGTTTTTT	CASRKTSANTGELFF